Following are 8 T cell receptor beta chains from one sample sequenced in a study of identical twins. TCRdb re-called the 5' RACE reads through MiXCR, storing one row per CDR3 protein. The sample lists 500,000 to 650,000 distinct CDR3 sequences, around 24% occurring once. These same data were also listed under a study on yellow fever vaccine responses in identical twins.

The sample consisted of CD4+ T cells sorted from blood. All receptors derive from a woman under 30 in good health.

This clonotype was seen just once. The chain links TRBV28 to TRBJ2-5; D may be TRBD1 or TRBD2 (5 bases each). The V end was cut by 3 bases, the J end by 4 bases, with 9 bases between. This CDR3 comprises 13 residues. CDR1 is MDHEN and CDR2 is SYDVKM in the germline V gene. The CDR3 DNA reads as TGTGCCAGCAGTTTTCCCGGGGCAGAGACCCAGTACTTC. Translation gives CASSFPGAETQYF. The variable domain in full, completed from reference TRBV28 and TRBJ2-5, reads DVKVTQSSRYLVKRTGEKVFLECVQDMDHENMFWYRQDPGLGLRLIYFSYDVKMKEKGDIPEGYSVSREKKERFSLILESASTNQTSMYLCASSFPGAETQYFGPGTRLLVL.

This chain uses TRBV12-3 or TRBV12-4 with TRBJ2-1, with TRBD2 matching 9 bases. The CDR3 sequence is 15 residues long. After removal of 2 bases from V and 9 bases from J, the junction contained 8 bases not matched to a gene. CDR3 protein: CASSLLGTSFGEQFF. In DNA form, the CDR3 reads TGTGCCAGCAGTTTACTAGGGACTAGCTTCGGTGAGCAGTTCTTC.

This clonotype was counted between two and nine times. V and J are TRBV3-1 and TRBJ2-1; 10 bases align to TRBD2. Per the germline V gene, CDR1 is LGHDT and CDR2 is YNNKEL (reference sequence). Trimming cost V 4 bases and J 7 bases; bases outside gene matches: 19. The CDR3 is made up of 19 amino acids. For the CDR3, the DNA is TGTGCCAGCAGCCCAGAAAGGGGCCAAGTAGCGGGAGGTCGGAATGAGCAGTTCTTC. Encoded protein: CASSPERGQVAGGRNEQFF.

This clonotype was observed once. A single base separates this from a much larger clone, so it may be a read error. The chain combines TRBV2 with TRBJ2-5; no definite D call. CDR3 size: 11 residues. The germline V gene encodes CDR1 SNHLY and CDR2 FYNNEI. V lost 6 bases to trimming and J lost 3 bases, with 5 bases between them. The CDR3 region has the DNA TGTGCCAGCAGCACAAAAGAGACCCAGTACTTC. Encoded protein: CASSTKETQYF.

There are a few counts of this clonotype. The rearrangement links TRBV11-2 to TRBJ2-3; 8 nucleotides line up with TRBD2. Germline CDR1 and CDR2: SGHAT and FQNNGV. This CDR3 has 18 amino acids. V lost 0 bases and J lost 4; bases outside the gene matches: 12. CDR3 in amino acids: CASSLEGAGRGVADTQYF. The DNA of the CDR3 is TGTGCCAGCAGCTTAGAGGGGGCCGGGCGGGGGGTCGCAGATACGCAGTATTTT. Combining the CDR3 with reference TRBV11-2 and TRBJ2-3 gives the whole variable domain EAGVAQSPRYKIIEKRQSVAFWCNPISGHATLYWYQQILGQGPKLLIQFQNNGVVDDSQLPKDRFSAERLKGVDSTLKIQPAKLEDSAVYLCASSLEGAGRGVADTQYFGPGTRLTVL.

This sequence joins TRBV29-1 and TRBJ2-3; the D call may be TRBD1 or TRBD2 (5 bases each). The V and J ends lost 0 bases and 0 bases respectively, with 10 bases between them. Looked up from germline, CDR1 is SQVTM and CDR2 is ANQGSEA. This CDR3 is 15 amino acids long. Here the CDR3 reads CSVEDRDLSTDTQYF. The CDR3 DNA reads TGCAGCGTTGAAGACCGGGACCTTAGCACAGATACGCAGTATTTT.

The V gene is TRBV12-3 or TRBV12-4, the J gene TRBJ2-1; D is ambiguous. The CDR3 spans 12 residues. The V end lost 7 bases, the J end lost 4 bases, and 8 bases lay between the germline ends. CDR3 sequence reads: CASTPGYNEQFF. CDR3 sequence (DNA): TGTGCCAGCACCCCGGGTTACAATGAGCAGTTCTTC.

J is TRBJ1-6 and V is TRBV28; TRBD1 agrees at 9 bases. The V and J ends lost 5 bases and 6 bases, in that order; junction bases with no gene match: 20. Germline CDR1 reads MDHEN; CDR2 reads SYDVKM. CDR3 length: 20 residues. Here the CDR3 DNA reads TGTGCCAGCAGTACCCTCGCCGGGACAGGGTCTAGTCTTCGTAATTCACCCCTCCACTTT. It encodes CASSTLAGTGSSLRNSPLHF.